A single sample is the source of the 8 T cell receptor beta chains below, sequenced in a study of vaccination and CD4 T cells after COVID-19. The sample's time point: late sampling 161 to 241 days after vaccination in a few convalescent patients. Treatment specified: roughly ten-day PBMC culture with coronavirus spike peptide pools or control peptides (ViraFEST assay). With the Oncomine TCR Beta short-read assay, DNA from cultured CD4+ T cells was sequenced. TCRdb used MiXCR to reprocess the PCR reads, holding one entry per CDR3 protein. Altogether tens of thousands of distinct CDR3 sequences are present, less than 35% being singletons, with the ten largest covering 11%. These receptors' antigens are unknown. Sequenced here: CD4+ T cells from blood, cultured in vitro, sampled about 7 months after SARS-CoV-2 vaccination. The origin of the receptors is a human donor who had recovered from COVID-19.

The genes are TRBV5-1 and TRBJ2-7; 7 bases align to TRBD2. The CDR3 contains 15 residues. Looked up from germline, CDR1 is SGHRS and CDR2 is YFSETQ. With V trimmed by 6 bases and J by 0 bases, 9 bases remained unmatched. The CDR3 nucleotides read TGCGCCAGCACCCCCGCCGGGAGGAGCTCCTACGAGCAGTACTTC. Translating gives CASTPAGRSSYEQYF.

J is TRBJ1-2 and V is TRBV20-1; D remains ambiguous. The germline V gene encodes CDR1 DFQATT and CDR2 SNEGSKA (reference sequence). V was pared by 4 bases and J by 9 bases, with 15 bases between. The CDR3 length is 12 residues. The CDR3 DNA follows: TGCAGTGCTACGCGCTTGGACTTTAGCTACACCTTC. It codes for CSATRLDFSYTF.

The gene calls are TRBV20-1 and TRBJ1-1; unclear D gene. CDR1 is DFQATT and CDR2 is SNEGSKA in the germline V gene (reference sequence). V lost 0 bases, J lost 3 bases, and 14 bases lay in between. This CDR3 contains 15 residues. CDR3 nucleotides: TGCAGTGCTAGAGATAGTGGAGCGAGGTACACTGAAGCTTTCTTT. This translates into CSARDSGARYTEAFF.

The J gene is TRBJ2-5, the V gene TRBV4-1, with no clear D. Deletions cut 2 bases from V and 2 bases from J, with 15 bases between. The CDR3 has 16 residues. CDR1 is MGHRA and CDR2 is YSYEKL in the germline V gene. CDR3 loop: CASSQILSRSQETQYF. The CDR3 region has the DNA TGCGCCAGCAGCCAAATCTTGTCCAGGTCACAAGAGACCCAGTACTTC.

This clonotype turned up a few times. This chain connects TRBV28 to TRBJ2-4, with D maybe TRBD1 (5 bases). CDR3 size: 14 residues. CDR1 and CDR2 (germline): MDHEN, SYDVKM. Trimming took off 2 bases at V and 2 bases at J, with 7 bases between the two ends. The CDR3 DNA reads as TGTGCCAGCAGTTTACAGGGTACCAAAAACATTCAGTACTTC. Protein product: CASSLQGTKNIQYF.

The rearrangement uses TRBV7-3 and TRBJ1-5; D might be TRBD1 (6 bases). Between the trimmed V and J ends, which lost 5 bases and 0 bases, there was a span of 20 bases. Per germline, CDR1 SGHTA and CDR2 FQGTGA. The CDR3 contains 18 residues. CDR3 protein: CASSPALGRGYSNQPQHF. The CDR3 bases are TGTGCCAGCAGCCCCGCGTTGGGTAGGGGGTATAGCAATCAGCCCCAGCATTTT.

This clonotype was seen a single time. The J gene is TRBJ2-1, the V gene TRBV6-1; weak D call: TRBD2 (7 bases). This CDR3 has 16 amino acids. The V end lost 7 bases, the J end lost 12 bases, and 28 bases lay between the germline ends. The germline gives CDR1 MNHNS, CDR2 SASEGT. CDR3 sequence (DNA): TGTGCCAGCACGGGGCGGGGGACACTTATCGTCACGAGGCAGTTCTTC. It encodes CASTGRGTLIVTRQFF.

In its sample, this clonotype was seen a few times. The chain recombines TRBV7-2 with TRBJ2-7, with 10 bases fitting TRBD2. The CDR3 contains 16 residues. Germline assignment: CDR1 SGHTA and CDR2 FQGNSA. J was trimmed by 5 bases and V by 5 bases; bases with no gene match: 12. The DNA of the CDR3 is TGTGCCAGCAGCCGAGGCTCTAGCGGGAGTCCAGACGAGCAGTACTTC. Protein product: CASSRGSSGSPDEQYF.